The source of this TCR beta chain is a study of response to subunit inactivated influenza vaccine. Overall study results and limits: It was suggested by the authors that few new T cells are recruited by each seasonal influenza vaccination.

This CDR3 spans 14 amino acids. The ends were cut back, 2 bases at V and 1 base at J, with 8 bases in the middle. Looked up from germline, CDR1 is MGHRA and CDR2 is YSYEKL. MiXCR was run by TCRdb on the RT-PCR reads, yielding one entry per CDR3 protein. Of about 800,000 distinct CDR3 sequences in the sample, around 21% are singletons; the top ten hold 10%. Worth noting for this clonotype: Its antigen remains unidentified.

The genes are TRBV4-1 and TRBJ1-1; D is ambiguous. This TCR derives from a middle-aged man who received an inactivated influenza vaccine. The sequencing here drew on PBMCs from blood, taken 5 to 6 days after vaccination. In DNA, the CDR3 is TGCGCCAGCAGCCAACACACAGAGAACACTGAAGCTTTCTTT. Translated, it gives CASSQHTENTEAFF.